Only one count was recorded for the clone carrying this T cell receptor (beta chain). The table came from immunoSEQ multiplex PCR; TCRdb's copy has only in-frame clones and leaves some out. The data show 55,000 to 70,000 clones, roughly 81% seen once. The data originate from a study of OX40 agonist ivuxolimab in advanced cancers. Germline values: CDR1 KGHSH, CDR2 LQKENI. Trimming pared 0 bases from V and 1 base from J, leaving 8 bases between. The length of the CDR3 is 15 residues. This TCR derives from an adult with an advanced solid tumor such as melanoma, head and neck, liver or kidney cancer. This sequence joins TRBV18 and TRBJ2-3; D not resolved. The sequenced sample was CD4+ or CD8+ T cells sorted from blood, obtained in a trial of the OX40 agonist ivuxolimab. The CDR3 region has the DNA TGTGCCAGCTCACCACCGGGTGGGGGCACAGATACGCAGTATTTT. Translated: CASSPPGGGTDTQYF.